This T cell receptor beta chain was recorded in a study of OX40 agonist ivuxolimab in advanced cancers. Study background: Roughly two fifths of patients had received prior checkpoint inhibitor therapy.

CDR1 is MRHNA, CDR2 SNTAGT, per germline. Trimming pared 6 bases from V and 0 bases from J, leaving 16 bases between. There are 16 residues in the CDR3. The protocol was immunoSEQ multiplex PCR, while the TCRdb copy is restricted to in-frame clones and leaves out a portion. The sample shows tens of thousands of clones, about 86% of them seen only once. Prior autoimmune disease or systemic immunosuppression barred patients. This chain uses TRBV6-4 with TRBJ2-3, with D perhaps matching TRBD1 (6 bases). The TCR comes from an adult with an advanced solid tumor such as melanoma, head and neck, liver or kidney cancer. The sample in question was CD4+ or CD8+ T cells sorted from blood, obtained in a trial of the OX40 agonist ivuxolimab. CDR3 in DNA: TGTGCCAGCAGACAACCACAGGGTTTTAGCACAGATACGCAGTATTTT. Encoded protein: CASRQPQGFSTDTQYF.